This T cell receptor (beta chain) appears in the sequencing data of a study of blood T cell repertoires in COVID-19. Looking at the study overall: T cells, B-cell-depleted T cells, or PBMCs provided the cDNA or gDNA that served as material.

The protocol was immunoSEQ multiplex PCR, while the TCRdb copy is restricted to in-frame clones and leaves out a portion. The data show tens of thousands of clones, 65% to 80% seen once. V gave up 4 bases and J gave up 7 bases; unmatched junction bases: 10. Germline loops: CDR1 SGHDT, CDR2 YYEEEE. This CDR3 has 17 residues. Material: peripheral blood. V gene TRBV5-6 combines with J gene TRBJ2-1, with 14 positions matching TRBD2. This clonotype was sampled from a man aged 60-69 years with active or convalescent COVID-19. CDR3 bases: TGTGCCAGCAGCCTCGGGGCTGGGACTAGCGGGGGAAATGAGCAGTTCTTC. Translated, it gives CASSLGAGTSGGNEQFF.